This T cell receptor (beta chain) was sequenced for a study of blood T cell repertoires in COVID-19. Study details: Spain, Italy and the United States supplied samples that represented acute and convalescent COVID-19. T cells, B-cell-depleted T cells, or PBMCs supplied cDNA or gDNA.

There are 13 residues in the CDR3. V was trimmed by 5 bases and J by 3 bases, leaving 8 bases between them. Profiled with immunoSEQ multiplex PCR; TCRdb holds only in-frame clones, not every one. The sample lists fewer than 400,000 clones; roughly 90% were seen once. Participants were aged about 18 to 90 years, lived in roughly 23 US areas, and enrolled virtually. The material sequenced was PBMCs or T cells enriched from blood (not recorded which). The receptor's source is a woman in her 30s who had recovered from COVID-19. The rearrangement links TRBV12-3 or TRBV12-4 to TRBJ1-5; D is undetermined. The CDR3 coding sequence is TGTGCCAGCAGTGCAGACATCAATCAGCCCCAGCATTTT. This sequence encodes CASSADINQPQHF.